The next 6 T cell receptor beta chains were all read from a single sample in a study of cytomegalovirus exposure and HLA in healthy donors. Profiling relied on immunoSEQ multiplex PCR, and the TCRdb table lists in-frame clones only, not all of them. The sample lists 220,000 or so clones; approximately 88% were seen once. Sequencing was done on a sample of PBMCs. These receptors came from a woman aged 25 to 39 in good health and CMV-seropositive.

The rearrangement uses TRBV5-1 and TRBJ2-5; 16 bases map to TRBD2. There are 16 residues in the CDR3. After removal of 4 bases from V and 3 bases from J, the junction contained 3 bases not matched to a gene. Germline V gives CDR1 SGHRS, CDR2 YFSETQ. CDR3 sequence (DNA): TGCGCCAGCAGCGCCGGGACTAGCGGGAGGGAAGAGACCCAGTACTTC. It encodes CASSAGTSGREETQYF. Based on the CDR3 plus reference TRBV5-1 and TRBJ2-5, the full variable domain is KAGVTQTPRYLIKTRGQQVTLSCSPISGHRSVSWYQQTPGQGLQFLFEYFSETQRNKGNFPGRFSGRQFSNSRSEMNVSTLELGDSALYLCASSAGTSGREETQYFGPGTRLLVL.

The chain carries TRBV15 and TRBJ2-7, with 7 bases matching TRBD2. Looked up from germline, CDR1 is LNHNV and CDR2 is YYDKDF (reference sequence). V shed 5 bases and J 5 bases; nucleotides not matched to a gene: 6. This CDR3 contains 13 residues. The DNA of the CDR3 is TGTGCCACCAGCGACGGGGGGTTGCACGAGCAGTACTTC. Amino acid sequence: CATSDGGLHEQYF.

This clone was detected only a few times. This sequence joins TRBV9 and TRBJ1-1; TRBD1 might be the D (5 bases). Trimming removed 0 bases from V and 5 bases from J, with 8 bases in between. Looked up from germline, CDR1 is SGDLS and CDR2 is YYNGEE. The CDR3 length is 13 residues. The CDR3 DNA is TGTGCCAGCAGCGTAGAAGGGGAGACTGAAGCTTTCTTT. It codes for CASSVEGETEAFF.

This clone showed up just a few times. This chain connects TRBV2 to TRBJ1-5; D not certain. The V end was cut by 7 bases, the J end by 2 bases, with 9 bases between. CDR1 and CDR2 (germline): SNHLY, FYNNEI. This CDR3 is 13 amino acids long. CDR3 in DNA: TGTGCCAGCACGGGCCAGGGCAATCAGCCCCAGCATTTT. Its translation is CASTGQGNQPQHF.

In this sample, this clone turned up once. V is TRBV9 and J is TRBJ2-7; 7 nucleotides align to TRBD1. With V trimmed by 3 bases and J by 2 bases, 5 bases remained unmatched. CDR1 is SGDLS and CDR2 is YYNGEE in the germline V gene. The CDR3 has 14 residues. CDR3 sequence reads: CASSGDSYTYEQYF. CDR3 nucleotides: TGTGCCAGCAGCGGGGACAGTTATACCTACGAGCAGTACTTC.

The chain links TRBV5-5 to TRBJ1-2, with D possibly matching TRBD1 (6 bases). The CDR3 is 12 amino acids. V dropped 5 bases and J dropped 5 bases, with 10 bases sitting between them. From germline, CDR1 is SGHKS and CDR2 YYEKEE (reference sequence). The CDR3 nucleotides read TGTGCCAGCAGTAGGGACACTTATGGCTACACCTTC. Translation gives CASSRDTYGYTF.